Given below is one T cell receptor beta chain in context. Its specificity is unknown. A much larger clone is a single base away; this may be a read error. The template, 450 to 650 ng total RNA, yielded TCR beta cDNA made with a constant-region primer. A slightly modified ARM-PCR protocol with three nested multiplex PCR rounds produced these TCR beta libraries. For roughly 10 cycles apiece, the opening two PCR rounds ran with TRBV1-TRBV30 forward primers and a C-beta reverse primer. In TCRdb, the multiplex PCR reads were re-called with MiXCR into one record per CDR3 protein. The repertoire consists of about 37,000 distinct CDR3 sequences, with around 80% occurring once and the leading ten covering around 38%. The junction had 7 bases not matched to a gene; V was cut back by 11 bases and J by 5 bases. Germline V gives CDR1 LNHDA, CDR2 SQIVND (reference sequence). The CDR3 sequence is 14 residues long.

The sample originates from a study of tumor-infiltrating lymphocytes in primary liver carcinoma. Study-level results: The difference in top-250-clone fraction between tumors and blood was significant, favoring tumors (p = 0.039). Tumor-blood pairs (like tumor-adjacent pairs) overlapped less than tumor region pairs did.

The approximately 20-31 mg bulk tissue piece was not sorted before simultaneous RNA and DNA extraction. Surgical resection served as treatment for the primary liver carcinoma of these patients. Chronic HBV infection affected patients, none of whom had received treatment. Sequenced input: tumor-adjacent normal liver tissue. This receptor was obtained from a man aged 35 to 55 with primary liver carcinoma and hepatitis B virus infection. The chain combines TRBV19 with TRBJ1-6; 9 bases line up with TRBD1. CDR3 sequence reads: CASCGDRDNSPLHF. CDR3 nucleotides: TGTGCCTCGTGCGGGGACAGGGATAATTCACCCCTCCACTTT. Together with reference TRBV19 and TRBJ1-6, the CDR3 gives the full variable domain: DGGITQSPKYLFRKEGQNVTLSCEQNLNHDAMYWYRQDPGQGLRLIYYSQIVNDFQKGDIAEGYSVSREKKESFPLTVTSAQKNPTAFYLCASCGDRDNSPLHFGNGTRLTVT.